Below are 24 T cell receptor beta chains sequenced from a single sample in a study of blood T cell repertoires in COVID-19. The method was immunoSEQ multiplex PCR; TCRdb's version includes in-frame clones alone and lacks a portion of them. The sample lists around 310,000 clones; roughly 90% were seen once. The sequenced sample was peripheral blood. These receptors came from a woman aged 50 to 60 with active or convalescent COVID-19.

Here the CDR3 DNA reads TGCGCCAGCAGACCGTCAGGTTTTAGCTCCTATAATTCACCCCTCCACTTT. As protein: CASRPSGFSSYNSPLHF. The chain links TRBV23-1 to TRBJ1-6; D is ambiguous. TRBV23-1 is classed as an ORF, of uncertain function. The V and J ends lost 6 bases and 0 bases respectively, with 15 bases between them. The CDR3 loop spans 17 amino acids.

The J gene is TRBJ1-4, the V gene TRBV9; 7 positions match TRBD1. Germline V gene lookup returns CDR1 SGDLS and CDR2 YYNGEE. J gave up 8 bases and V 0 bases, and 7 bases lay outside the gene matches. This CDR3 comprises 15 residues. CDR3 sequence (DNA): TGTGCCAGCAGCGTAGGAGGGGGCGGACGCGAAAAACTGTTTTTT. Amino acids: CASSVGGGGREKLFF.

This clone was found once. The chain couples TRBV28 to TRBJ1-4; 10 nucleotides line up with TRBD1. V trimming: 9 bases; J trimming: 8 bases; junction bases outside the gene matches: 3. There are 12 residues in the CDR3. Germline-derived CDR1 and CDR2 are MDHEN and SYDVKM. The CDR3 sequence is CASGQGDEKLFF. The CDR3 coding sequence is TGTGCCAGTGGACAGGGGGACGAAAAACTGTTTTTT.

J is TRBJ2-5 and V is TRBV5-4; 13 nucleotides agree with TRBD2. Germline V CDR1 and CDR2: SGHNT, YYREEE (reference sequence). The CDR3 spans 18 residues. V lost 4 bases, J lost 4 bases, and 13 bases stayed unmatched. CDR3: CASSPLKGTSGERETQYF. The CDR3 DNA sequence: TGTGCCAGCAGCCCCCTTAAAGGGACTAGCGGGGAGAGAGAGACCCAGTACTTC. The full variable domain, its missing parts supplied by reference TRBV5-4 and TRBJ2-5, is ETGVTQSPTHLIKTRGQQVTLRCSSQSGHNTVSWYQQALGQGPQFIFQYYREEENGRGNFPPRFSGLQFPNYSSELNVNALELDDSALYLCASSPLKGTSGERETQYFGPGTRLLVL.

V gene TRBV27 combines with J gene TRBJ1-1; D remains unclear. This CDR3 spans 12 amino acids. The germline V gene has CDR1 MNHEY and CDR2 SMNVEV (reference sequence). The V and J ends lost 2 bases and 12 bases respectively, with 13 bases between them. The CDR3 nucleotides are TGTGCCAGCAGTTTAAGAGAGGGCGGAACTTTCTTT. Translation: CASSLREGGTFF.

This chain joins TRBV19 and TRBJ1-5, with D tentatively TRBD1 (6 bases). Germline CDR1 and CDR2: LNHDA and SQIVND (reference sequence). This CDR3 spans 13 amino acids. V was pared by 8 bases and J by 6 bases, with 14 bases between. CDR3 nucleotides: TGTGCCAGTGGTCGACAGGTTGGTCAGCCCCAGCATTTT. Protein product: CASGRQVGQPQHF.

V gene TRBV4-3 combines with J gene TRBJ2-7, with 12 bases that match TRBD2. The CDR3 totals 16 residues. The V segment lost 6 bases and the J segment 2 bases; nucleotides outside the gene matches: 8. Looked up from germline, CDR1 is LGHNA and CDR2 is YSLEER. The DNA for the CDR3 is TGCGCCAGCAGGCCATCCTGGACTAGCGGGGCCTACGAGCAGTACTTC. Protein product: CASRPSWTSGAYEQYF.

The rearrangement uses TRBV6-5 and TRBJ2-7; D ambiguous. CDR1 is MNHEY and CDR2 is SVGAGI in the germline V gene. The CDR3 loop spans 13 amino acids. The germline V and J ends were trimmed by 2 bases and 0 bases, with 5 bases remaining between them. CDR3: CASSYGNSYEQYF. For the CDR3, the DNA is TGTGCCAGCAGTTACGGCAACTCCTACGAGCAGTACTTC.

The J gene is TRBJ2-5, the V gene TRBV9, with 9 nucleotides matching TRBD2. V gave up 2 bases and J gave up 0 bases; unmatched junction bases: 5. This CDR3 has 16 residues. Germline CDR1 and CDR2: SGDLS and YYNGEE. CDR3 loop: CASSVSAGGHQETQYF. CDR3 in DNA: TGTGCCAGCAGCGTGTCAGCGGGGGGTCACCAAGAGACCCAGTACTTC.

CDR3 nucleotides: TGTGCCAGCAGCCCCGGCTGGGACAGGGCCGATTACTACGAGCAGTACTTC. Translating gives CASSPGWDRADYYEQYF. The chain combines TRBV2 with TRBJ2-7; 9 bases are a match to TRBD1. CDR1 is SNHLY, CDR2 FYNNEI, per germline. Unmatched junction bases numbered 15, after V lost 6 bases and J lost 3 bases. This CDR3 region has 17 residues.

The chain combines TRBV28 with TRBJ1-2, with 7 bases aligning to TRBD1. Germline V gene data show CDR1 as MDHEN and CDR2 as SYDVKM. The CDR3 runs 16 residues. V was pared by 5 bases and J by 2 bases, with 11 bases of the junction left unmatched. The CDR3 DNA is TGTGCCAGCAGTGCCCGAGCCGGGACAGCAAACTATGGCTACACCTTC. Translated, it gives CASSARAGTANYGYTF.

The CDR3 bases are TGTGCCAGCAGCCCAGGACAGGGGGCGAACACCGGGGAGCTGTTTTTT. Translation gives CASSPGQGANTGELFF. V and J are TRBV4-2 and TRBJ2-2; 10 bases match TRBD1. The CDR3 spans 16 residues. The V and J ends lost 4 bases and 0 bases, in that order; junction bases with no gene match: 2. Germline V gene data show CDR1 as LGHNA and CDR2 as YNFKEQ.

The chain couples TRBV5-4 to TRBJ2-3, with 8 bases aligning to TRBD2. V lost 4 bases and J lost 0; bases outside the gene matches: 10. Germline values: CDR1 SGHNT, CDR2 YYREEE (reference sequence). The CDR3 sequence is 17 residues long. For the CDR3, the DNA is TGTGCCAGCAGCCACCCAGGACTAGCTCTCAGCACAGATACGCAGTATTTT. Its translation: CASSHPGLALSTDTQYF.

The chain employs TRBV7-3 and TRBJ2-5, with 14 bases fitting TRBD2. From germline, CDR1 is SGHTA and CDR2 FQGTGA. V was pared by 2 bases and J by 3 bases, with 5 bases of the junction left unmatched. CDR3 length: 17 residues. CDR3 sequence (DNA): TGTGCCAGCAGCTTAGGACTAGCGGGGGGAGGAAAAGAGACCCAGTACTTC. Amino acids: CASSLGLAGGGKETQYF.

The J gene is TRBJ1-4, the V gene TRBV10-1; TRBD1 matches at 9 bases. The CDR3 extends over 14 amino acids. V lost 7 bases and J lost 4; bases outside the gene matches: 4. The V gene's germline CDR1 is WNHNN and CDR2 SYGVQD (reference sequence). CDR3 coding DNA: TGCGCCAGCACTGGGACAGGGCGTAATGAAAAACTGTTTTTT. This sequence encodes CASTGTGRNEKLFF.

This chain links TRBV27 with TRBJ1-1; 8 nucleotides line up with TRBD1. After removal of 7 bases from V and 0 bases from J, the junction contained 13 bases not matched to a gene. Germline CDR1 MNHEY, CDR2 SMNVEV (reference sequence). CDR3 length equals 17 residues. The CDR3 sequence is CASTSYFRTGMNTEAFF. The CDR3, as DNA: TGTGCCAGCACCTCTTACTTTCGGACAGGGATGAACACTGAAGCTTTCTTT.

This clone was recorded only once. V is TRBV5-4 and J is TRBJ2-5; D call uncertain. The CDR3 sequence is 13 residues long. Trimming pared 4 bases from V and 2 bases from J, leaving 9 bases between. Germline assignment: CDR1 SGHNT and CDR2 YYREEE (reference sequence). CDR3 in DNA: TGTGCCAGCAGCCTGGGTTATCAAGAGACCCAGTACTTC. Amino acid sequence: CASSLGYQETQYF.

The chain couples TRBV7-6 to TRBJ2-2; 7 nucleotides agree with TRBD2. The germline V gene encodes CDR1 SGHVS and CDR2 FNYEAQ. This CDR3 spans 16 amino acids. V gave up 4 bases and J gave up 5 bases; unmatched junction bases: 10. CDR3 protein: CASSYGGGSRTGELFF. The CDR3 DNA sequence: TGTGCCAGCAGCTACGGCGGGGGATCAAGGACCGGGGAGCTGTTTTTT.

This clone was counted only a few times. This chain joins TRBV5-1 and TRBJ1-2; no reliable D call. V was cut by 5 bases and J by 0 bases, with 8 bases left in between. CDR1 and CDR2 (germline): SGHRS, YFSETQ. This CDR3 region has 13 residues. The CDR3 region is CASSAGSNYGYTF. CDR3 in DNA: TGCGCCAGCAGTGCCGGTTCTAACTATGGCTACACCTTC.

This clone was seen just once. The chain recombines TRBV29-1 with TRBJ1-4; D is unresolved. This CDR3 comprises 14 residues. Germline-derived CDR1 and CDR2 are SQVTM and ANQGSEA. V lost 1 base, J lost 0 bases, and 6 bases lay in between. This CDR3 is CSVEGRSTNEKLFF. The CDR3 DNA reads as TGCAGCGTTGAAGGCAGATCAACTAATGAAAAACTGTTTTTT.

V is TRBV7-9 and J is TRBJ2-1, with 8 bases that match TRBD2. This CDR3 spans 17 amino acids. Trimming cost V 1 base and J 0 bases; bases outside gene matches: 5. Germline assignment: CDR1 SEHNR and CDR2 FQNEAQ (reference sequence). The CDR3 spells CASSLGVRGGSYNEQFF. As DNA, the CDR3 is TGTGCCAGCAGCTTAGGGGTCCGGGGGGGCTCCTACAATGAGCAGTTCTTC.

V usage is TRBV7-2 and J usage is TRBJ2-1; 7 bases agree with TRBD2. The germline V gene encodes CDR1 SGHTA and CDR2 FQGNSA. The CDR3 is 15 residues long. Trimming took 5 bases from V and 7 from J; bases not matched to a gene: 11. The CDR3 nucleotides are TGTGCCAGCAGCCTCAGCGGGGTAGGCCCAAATGAGCAGTTCTTC. Translation: CASSLSGVGPNEQFF.

The rearrangement links TRBV11-2 to TRBJ2-4; 7 nucleotides line up with TRBD2. The germline V gene encodes CDR1 SGHAT and CDR2 FQNNGV. Trimming took 4 bases from V and 7 from J; bases not matched to a gene: 10. This CDR3 has 15 residues. The CDR3 region is CASSSPGPGGNIQYF. In DNA form, the CDR3 reads TGTGCCAGCAGCTCGCCCGGGCCCGGGGGGAACATTCAGTACTTC.

This clone was seen just once. This sequence joins TRBV18 and TRBJ2-7, with 10 bases lining up with TRBD1. V shed 2 bases and J 2 bases; nucleotides not matched to a gene: 3. Germline V gene sequence: CDR1 KGHSH, CDR2 LQKENI. This CDR3 contains 15 residues. The CDR3 bases are TGTGCCAGCTCACCAGCCGGGACAGGGGCCTACGAGCAGTACTTC. Amino acid sequence: CASSPAGTGAYEQYF.